This is a list of T cell receptor beta chains from one sample in a study of T-cell memory formation after mild COVID-19. TCRdb reprocessed the 5' RACE reads via MiXCR and lists one record per CDR3 protein. The profile shows 85,000 to 130,000 distinct CDR3 sequences, over 10% of them singletons. What was sequenced was PBMCs or a T cell subset sorted from them (not recorded which). The receptors here all came from an adult woman who had mild COVID-19 (a few samples of this study predate the infection). Cell type and time point are not known. CDR3s include the opening cysteine and the closing phenylalanine or tryptophan. Each record gives: D gene, J gene, clone size, V gene, CDR3 protein, CDR3 DNA. D genes are given only for firm matches. Part of the rows lack a size; the others show once, few, many or a class for expanded clones.

. | TRBJ2-2 | few | TRBV12-3/TRBV12-4 | CASSWTAVNTGELFF | TGTGCCAGCAGTTGGACAGCAGTAAACACCGGGGAGCTGTTTTTT
TRBD1 | TRBJ2-3 | few | TRBV30 | CAWSGGQGPLDTQYF | TGTGCCTGGAGCGGTGGACAGGGCCCCCTAGATACGCAGTATTTT
TRBD1 | TRBJ1-6 | . | TRBV14 | CASSNGDSDREAYNSPLHF | TGTGCCAGCAGCAACGGCGATTCCGACAGGGAGGCCTATAATTCACCCCTCCACTTT
. | TRBJ2-1 | many | TRBV13 | CASSPRLVNEQFF | TGTGCCAGCAGCCCCCGACTAGTAAATGAGCAGTTCTTC
TRBD1 | TRBJ2-5 | . | TRBV7-9 | CASSRKPGQGIRETQYF | TGTGCCAGCAGCCGAAAGCCGGGACAGGGGATAAGAGAGACCCAGTACTTC
. | TRBJ2-1 | . | TRBV4-1 | CASSQVPSEVGGEQFF | TGCGCCAGCAGCCAAGTCCCCTCGGAAGTCGGAGGTGAGCAGTTCTTC
. | TRBJ2-2 | . | TRBV7-9 | CAGSLAPGETNTGELFF | TGTGCCGGCAGCTTAGCGCCCGGGGAGACGAACACCGGGGAGCTGTTTTTT
TRBD2 | TRBJ2-1 | few | TRBV2 | CASRLLGTSVNEQFF | TGTGCCAGCAGACTACTCGGGACTAGCGTCAATGAGCAGTTCTTC
. | TRBJ2-2 | few | TRBV11-2 | CASSLTTGWGTGELFF | TGTGCCAGCAGCTTGACTACAGGGTGGGGGACCGGGGAGCTGTTTTTT
TRBD1 | TRBJ2-5 | . | TRBV10-3 | CAISESLGTGLQETQYF | TGTGCCATCAGTGAGTCGCTCGGGACAGGGCTTCAAGAGACCCAGTACTTC
. | TRBJ2-5 | . | TRBV24-1 | CATSDLGGMETQYF | TGTGCCACCAGTGATTTAGGAGGGATGGAGACCCAGTACTTC
TRBD2 | TRBJ2-7 | few | TRBV7-9 | CASSTGLAGYEQYF | TGTGCCAGCAGCACCGGACTAGCAGGGTACGAGCAGTACTTC
. | TRBJ2-1 | few | TRBV28 | CATRGNSYNEQFF | TGTGCCACACGGGGGAACTCCTACAATGAGCAGTTCTTC
TRBD2 | TRBJ2-5 | . | TRBV11-2 | CASSSDGGATETQYF | TGTGCCAGCAGCTCCGACGGGGGGGCCACAGAGACCCAGTACTTC
. | TRBJ2-7 | . | TRBV18 | CASSPSVDRFGSYEQYF | TGTGCCAGCTCACCATCAGTTGATAGGTTCGGCTCCTACGAGCAGTACTTC
. | TRBJ2-2 | many | TRBV12-3/TRBV12-4 | CASSFWGEGVGELFF | TGTGCCAGCAGTTTCTGGGGGGAGGGGGTCGGGGAGCTGTTTTTT
. | TRBJ1-2 | few | TRBV4-3 | CASSQSRTVSNYGYTF | TGCGCCAGCAGCCAATCTCGGACAGTCAGTAACTATGGCTACACCTTC
TRBD2 | TRBJ2-7 | . | TRBV6-2/TRBV6-3 | CASSPLWREGLEQYF | TGTGCCAGCAGTCCCCTATGGCGGGAGGGCCTTGAGCAGTACTTC
. | TRBJ2-7 | . | TRBV6-5 | CASSYFGGVSAEQYF | TGTGCCAGCAGTTACTTTGGAGGGGTCTCGGCCGAGCAGTACTTC
TRBD1 | TRBJ2-7 | few | TRBV6-6 | CASSTTGSWDEQYF | TGTGCCAGCAGCACGACAGGGTCCTGGGACGAGCAGTACTTC
TRBD1 | TRBJ2-7 | few | TRBV2 | CASSRPDRAYPYEQYF | TGTGCCAGCAGCCGACCCGACAGGGCTTATCCCTACGAGCAGTACTTC
. | TRBJ2-3 | . | TRBV10-1 | CASRLGPMDTDTQYF | TGCGCCAGCAGGCTGGGACCGATGGACACAGATACGCAGTATTTT
TRBD2 | TRBJ2-7 | . | TRBV10-3 | CAISEASGNPEQYF | TGTGCCATCAGTGAGGCTAGCGGGAACCCGGAGCAGTACTTC
. | TRBJ1-5 | few | TRBV10-3 | CAIQGSDNQPQHF | TGTGCCATCCAGGGGTCAGACAATCAGCCCCAGCATTTT
. | TRBJ2-7 | few | TRBV5-5 | CASSLEQIAYEQYF | TGTGCCAGCAGCTTGGAACAGATCGCCTACGAGCAGTACTTC
. | TRBJ2-2 | few | TRBV12-3/TRBV12-4 | CASSFGSTGELFF | TGTGCCAGCAGTTTCGGTAGCACCGGGGAGCTGTTTTTT
. | TRBJ2-2 | many | TRBV6-5 | CASTTGPGTGELFF | TGTGCCAGCACCACAGGGCCGGGAACCGGGGAGCTGTTTTTT
TRBD2 | TRBJ2-1 | . | TRBV7-9 | CASLGGGSYNEQFF | TGTGCCAGCCTGGGGGGGGGCTCCTACAATGAGCAGTTCTTC
. | TRBJ2-5 | . | TRBV5-1 | CASRQWGKVTQYF | TGCGCCAGCAGACAATGGGGGAAGGTAACCCAGTACTTC
TRBD2 | TRBJ2-1 | few | TRBV6-2/TRBV6-3 | CASSLGLAEYEQFF | TGTGCCAGCAGTTTAGGACTAGCAGAGTATGAGCAGTTCTTC
TRBD1 | TRBJ2-7 | many | TRBV6-5 | CASSYGADRGYEQYF | TGTGCCAGCAGTTACGGGGCGGACAGGGGGTACGAGCAGTACTTC
. | TRBJ2-1 | few | TRBV7-2 | CASSLHRSLGDNEQFF | TGTGCCAGCAGCCTCCATCGTTCCTTGGGGGACAATGAGCAGTTCTTC
. | TRBJ2-2 | . | TRBV7-7 | CASSPAPRTTGELFF | TGTGCCAGCAGCCCGGCGCCGAGGACCACCGGGGAGCTGTTTTTT
. | TRBJ2-7 | many | TRBV7-9 | CASSPPDYEQYF | TGTGCCAGCAGCCCCCCTGACTACGAGCAGTACTTC
. | TRBJ1-6 | . | TRBV15 | CATSWSGTGEPLHF | TGTGCCACCAGCTGGTCAGGGACTGGGGAGCCCCTCCACTTT
TRBD1 | TRBJ1-4 | . | TRBV5-4 | CASSPTGGGEKLFF | TGTGCCAGCAGCCCGACAGGGGGTGGAGAAAAACTGTTTTTT
TRBD1 | TRBJ2-7 | many | TRBV5-6 | CASSFWQGVEQYF | TGTGCCAGCAGCTTTTGGCAGGGGGTCGAGCAGTACTTC
. | TRBJ1-2 | few | TRBV6-5 | CASKRERDSNYGYTF | TGTGCCAGCAAGCGGGAGAGAGACTCTAACTATGGCTACACCTTC
. | TRBJ2-3 | . | TRBV27 | CASSLLAHGTDTQYF | TGTGCCAGCAGTTTACTAGCGCACGGCACAGATACGCAGTATTTT
. | TRBJ1-5 | . | TRBV6-5 | CASSYSKGGRQPQHF | TGTGCCAGCAGTTACTCAAAGGGGGGAAGACAGCCCCAGCATTTT
TRBD1 | TRBJ2-7 | . | TRBV20-1 | CSARGYRGKGYEQYF | TGCAGTGCTAGAGGCTACAGGGGAAAGGGGTACGAGCAGTACTTC
. | TRBJ2-5 | . | TRBV7-9 | CASSVPAGRETQYF | TGTGCCAGCAGCGTCCCGGCGGGACGGGAGACCCAGTACTTC
TRBD2 | TRBJ2-3 | . | TRBV6-2/TRBV6-3 | CASSYSASGIPHTDTQYF | TGTGCCAGCAGTTACTCAGCTAGCGGGATCCCCCACACAGATACGCAGTATTTT
TRBD1 | TRBJ2-1 | few | TRBV5-1 | CASSLETGGTEQFF | TGCGCCAGCAGCTTGGAAACAGGGGGAACTGAGCAGTTCTTC
. | TRBJ2-1 | few | TRBV5-5 | CASSLTRAYYNEQFF | TGTGCCAGCAGCTTGACGAGAGCCTACTACAATGAGCAGTTCTTC
TRBD1 | TRBJ1-1 | . | TRBV5-6 | CASSFSGGGTVAFF | TGTGCCAGCAGCTTCTCAGGGGGCGGGACAGTAGCTTTCTTT
. | TRBJ2-1 | many | TRBV12-3/TRBV12-4 | CASSTLGVITNEQFF | TGTGCCAGCAGTACATTAGGCGTTATTACAAATGAGCAGTTCTTC
. | TRBJ2-5 | . | TRBV27 | CASSLEGLQETQYF | TGTGCCAGCAGTTTAGAGGGATTACAAGAGACCCAGTACTTC
TRBD1 | TRBJ2-7 | . | TRBV7-8 | CASSLFRGREQYF | TGTGCCAGCAGCTTATTTAGGGGGCGTGAGCAGTACTTC
TRBD1 | TRBJ2-5 | . | TRBV20-1 | CSATHWSGQGSEETQYF | TGCAGTGCTACTCACTGGTCGGGACAGGGTTCGGAAGAGACCCAGTACTTC
. | TRBJ2-3 | . | TRBV6-4 | CASSLTASSTDTQYF | TGTGCCAGCAGCCTAACAGCGAGTAGCACAGATACGCAGTATTTT
TRBD1 | TRBJ2-7 | . | TRBV7-9 | CASSSEGTGHEQYF | TGTGCCAGCAGCTCCGAGGGGACAGGGCACGAGCAGTACTTC
TRBD1 | TRBJ2-6 | . | TRBV6-5 | CASSFGTGGSGANVLTF | TGTGCCAGCAGTTTCGGGACAGGGGGCTCTGGGGCCAACGTCCTGACTTTC
. | TRBJ2-2 | . | TRBV12-3/TRBV12-4 | CAYGPRTTGELFF | TGTGCTTACGGGCCCAGAACCACCGGGGAGCTGTTTTTT
. | TRBJ2-7 | . | TRBV4-1 | CASSQVSDYEQYF | TGCGCCAGCAGCCAAGTAAGCGACTACGAGCAGTACTTC
. | TRBJ2-2 | many | TRBV4-2 | CASSQVGLNTGELFF | TGTGCCAGCAGCCAAGTCGGTCTTAACACCGGGGAGCTGTTTTTT
TRBD2 | TRBJ2-7 | many | TRBV7-2 | CASSLSGRSSEQYF | TGTGCCAGCAGCTTGAGCGGGAGGAGCTCCGAGCAGTACTTC
. | TRBJ2-2 | . | TRBV7-3 | CASSPTHGELFF | TGTGCCAGCAGTCCCACGCACGGGGAGCTGTTTTTT
TRBD2 | TRBJ2-7 | . | TRBV6-6 | CASRSHGGGDGEQYF | TGTGCCAGCAGATCCCACGGGGGGGGTGATGGCGAGCAGTACTTC